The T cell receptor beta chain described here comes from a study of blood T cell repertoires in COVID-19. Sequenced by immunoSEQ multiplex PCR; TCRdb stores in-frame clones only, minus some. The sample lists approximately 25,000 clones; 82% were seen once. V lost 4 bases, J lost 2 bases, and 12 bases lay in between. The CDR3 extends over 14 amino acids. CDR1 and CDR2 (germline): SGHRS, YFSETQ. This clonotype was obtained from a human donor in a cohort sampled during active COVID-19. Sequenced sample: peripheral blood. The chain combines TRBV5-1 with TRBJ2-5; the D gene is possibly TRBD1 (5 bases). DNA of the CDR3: TGCGCCAGCAGCCCGACAGTGCAACAAGAGACCCAGTACTTC. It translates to CASSPTVQQETQYF.